Included here is one T cell receptor (beta chain) sequence, with context. The data derive from a study of blood T cell repertoires in COVID-19. The overall study: Specimens from acute and convalescent COVID-19 originated in the United States, Italy and Spain.

The CDR3 loop spans 14 amino acids. Germline CDR1 reads MNHEY; CDR2 reads SVGAGI. V lost 4 bases and J 13 bases, leaving 19 bases between the germline ends. TCRdb keeps only in-frame clones here, not all; method: immunoSEQ multiplex PCR. In the table there are roughly 68,000 clones, 84% of which are singletons. The TCR sequence derives from a man aged 50-60 years with active COVID-19. The source material was peripheral blood. The chain joins TRBV6-5 to TRBJ1-4, with D perhaps matching TRBD1 (5 bases). CDR3 loop: CASSLTQRGGVLFF. In DNA form, the CDR3 reads TGTGCCAGCAGTTTAACTCAAAGGGGCGGGGTACTGTTTTTT.